The rows below give T cell receptor beta chains drawn from one sample of a study of CD8 T cells in Susac syndrome. TCRdb re-derived calls from the immunoSEQ multiplex PCR reads in MiXCR, one entry per CDR3 protein. In the table there are 85,000 to 90,000 distinct CDR3 sequences, around 93% of which are singletons. The sample comprised CD8+ T cells from PBMCs. All receptors come from a human donor in good health. The CDR3 runs from the conserved cysteine through the conserved F or W. Each record gives: V gene, J gene, CDR3 protein.

TRBV5-5	TRBJ1-3	CASSLDRDPTGNTIYF
TRBV20-1	TRBJ1-1	CSARKGTEAFF
TRBV19	TRBJ2-7	CASSIGTGNYEQYF
TRBV7-9	TRBJ1-3	CASSPPGSNTIYF
TRBV7-3	TRBJ2-5	CANASEGLAEETQYF
TRBV29-1	TRBJ2-2	CSVATASDTGELFF
TRBV20-1	TRBJ2-1	CSARGEGSYNEQFF
TRBV13	TRBJ2-2	CASSPDRPNTGELFF
TRBV13	TRBJ1-1	CASSHGQRTTEVFF
TRBV5-1	TRBJ1-1	CASSWGTGENTEAFF
TRBV20-1	TRBJ1-5	CSASPGQGFNQPQHF
TRBV6-5	TRBJ1-5	CATAFSRGSYQPQHF
TRBV12-3/TRBV12-4	TRBJ2-7	CASSFWRNEQYF
TRBV12-5	TRBJ1-1	CASGWTGEVGGAFF
TRBV6-5	TRBJ1-1	CATTGVTEAFF
TRBV4-1	TRBJ2-7	CASSPGRGSYEQYF
TRBV9	TRBJ2-1	CASSYDDGVLDEQFF
TRBV3-1	TRBJ2-5	CASSQDLDQETQYF
TRBV14	TRBJ2-3	CASSPGPGELTQYF
TRBV27	TRBJ2-6	CASTYIRGGIGSGANVLTF
TRBV19	TRBJ2-2	CASSDLNTGELFF
TRBV2	TRBJ2-1	CASSEVLAGGYNEQFF
TRBV29-1	TRBJ1-1	CSVPRAGQGARTEAFF
TRBV19	TRBJ1-6	CASSIGGEGSPLHF
TRBV9	TRBJ2-1	CASSVSQRAAASYNEQFF
TRBV12-3/TRBV12-4	TRBJ2-3	CASSSGLAGPPDTQYF
TRBV29-1	TRBJ1-1	CSVRAGVNTEAFF
TRBV12-3/TRBV12-4	TRBJ2-7	CASSGPAEQYF
TRBV4-2	TRBJ2-2	CAVRGSGELFF
TRBV14	TRBJ1-2	CASSQDLGGHYGYTF
TRBV27	TRBJ1-5	CASSLSIQTNQPQHF
TRBV29-1	TRBJ2-6	CSVGGTGANVLTF
TRBV7-8	TRBJ1-5	CASSINPGVYSNQPQHF
TRBV10-1	TRBJ1-1	CATLVESNTEAFF
TRBV9	TRBJ1-3	CASSVDTGSGNTIYF
TRBV29-1	TRBJ1-1	CSSPGGDTEAFF
TRBV9	TRBJ2-1	CASSESDGVYNEQFF
TRBV29-1	TRBJ2-2	CSVDGGLNTGELFF
TRBV29-1	TRBJ1-1	CSVEGGGTGEAFF
TRBV13	TRBJ2-5	CASSLEEETQYF
TRBV24-1	TRBJ2-3	CATSEDGTGNKDTQYF
TRBV7-9	TRBJ2-2	CASSLEGAGELFF